A single sample gave rise to the 29 T cell receptor beta chains below, sequenced in a study of human T cells and chemical hapten exposure (dated by TCRdb to the early 2020s). The intended sense of this specimen's time point label: patch test 1, 2 weeks after DPC sensitization. The sample's treatment or condition label, in plain terms: therapeutic diphenylcyclopropenone sensitization with weekly scalp DPC. The protocol used for the library was RACE. Sequencing used a NextSeq 500. TCRdb reprocessing: public reads trimmed at Q25 with fastp, clones called with MiXCR, in-frame beta chains kept. Rows are unified per CDR3 protein, each entry keeping the most common DNA and genes. The sample has some 400,000 distinct CDR3 sequences on record, around 5% of them singletons. The top ten clones comprise about 2.2% of the sample. The starting material was whole blood, obtained in connection with sensitization to the hapten diphenylcyclopropenone (DPC). The receptors come from a woman aged 45-59 years with alopecia areata. Some clones in this sample may be carry-over from other donors' samples.

The chain is built from TRBV6-2 or TRBV6-3 and TRBJ2-2; D is unclear. The V gene lost 4 bases and the J gene lost 2 bases, with 8 bases spanning the gap. This CDR3 comprises 14 residues. CDR1 MNHEY and CDR2 SVGEGT come from the germline V gene. The CDR3 DNA is TGTGCCAGCAGTTGGAACGGCAACACCGGGGAGCTGTTTTTT. It yields the protein CASSWNGNTGELFF.

J is TRBJ1-5 and V is TRBV4-1; D is ambiguous. The V gene's germline CDR1 is MGHRA and CDR2 YSYEKL. V was cut by 0 bases and J by 5 bases, with 11 bases left in between. This CDR3 has 15 amino acids. The CDR3 nucleotides read TGCGCCAGCAGCCAAGATCTAGGGCCGCATCAGCCCCAGCATTTT. Translating gives CASSQDLGPHQPQHF.

The table lists this clonotype with many counts. CDR3 sequence reads: CASTFVPRNTEAFF. The CDR3 DNA is TGTGCCAGCACTTTCGTTCCCCGGAACACTGAAGCTTTCTTT. The chain couples TRBV6-2 or TRBV6-3 to TRBJ1-1, with D hard to call. The CDR3 sequence is 14 residues long. Germline assignment: CDR1 MNHEY and CDR2 SVGEGT. Trimming removed 7 bases at V and 1 base at J, with 13 bases between.

There are a few counts of this clonotype. The rearrangement links TRBV12-5 to TRBJ2-5; 13 bases are a match to TRBD2. The CDR3 has 17 amino acids. V lost 5 bases, J lost 9 bases, and 15 bases stayed unmatched. Germline V gene lookup returns CDR1 LGHNT and CDR2 FRNRAP. The CDR3 DNA reads as TGTGCTAGTGGTACCGGACTAGCGGGGGCCGCCGTGACGGCCCAGTACTTC. Its protein product is CASGTGLAGAAVTAQYF.

The sample holds a few counts of this clonotype. A junction boundary mismatches the germline segment, possibly from a read error. The rearrangement links TRBV4-2 to TRBJ2-7; D remains ambiguous. Germline V gene data show CDR1 as LGHNA and CDR2 as YNFKEQ. This CDR3 is built from 12 residues. The CDR3 region has the DNA TGTGCTAGCAGCCAAGGGCGAAACGAGCAGTACTTC. Translation: CASSQGRNEQYF.

This clonotype was counted many times. This chain uses TRBV3-1 with TRBJ2-1; the D gene is possibly TRBD1 (5 bases). Germline V gene sequence: CDR1 LGHDT, CDR2 YNNKEL (reference sequence). V was shortened by 4 bases and J by 14 bases, with 18 bases between the two germline ends. This CDR3 region has 13 residues. The CDR3 DNA follows: TGTGCCAGCAGCCCCTCCGAGAAAGGGGTAAAGTTCTTC. This translates into CASSPSEKGVKFF.

This clonotype was seen a few times. The chain joins TRBV12-5 to TRBJ1-2, with D hard to call. The CDR3 runs to 15 residues. V was pared by 1 base and J by 2 bases, with 11 bases between. The germline V gene has CDR1 LGHNT and CDR2 FRNRAP. In DNA form, the CDR3 reads TGTGCTAGTGGTTTGGGGACTGATCGGAACTATGGCTACACCTTC. Its protein product is CASGLGTDRNYGYTF.

This clonotype has a handful of counts. The CDR3 DNA is TGCAGTGCTAGAGATGGAGGTGGGGGCGAAAAACTGTTTTTT. Amino acids: CSARDGGGGEKLFF. The chain has TRBV20-1 and TRBJ1-4, with a weak D call TRBD1 (6 bases). The V gene's germline CDR1 is DFQATT and CDR2 SNEGSKA (reference sequence). V was clipped by 0 bases and J by 8 bases, with 13 bases between them. The CDR3 is 14 amino acids.

This clonotype was detected many times. The chain recombines TRBV20-1 with TRBJ1-2; D possibly corresponds to TRBD1 (5 bases). Deletions cut 3 bases from V and 6 bases from J, with 14 bases between. CDR1 and CDR2 from the germline V gene are DFQATT and SNEGSKA (reference sequence). This CDR3 region has 13 residues. The CDR3 region is CSARAGNYHGYTF. CDR3 nucleotide sequence: TGCAGTGCTAGGGCAGGGAATTATCATGGCTACACCTTC.

In the case of this clonotype: It may be a read error: a sequence one base away is much more abundant. The J gene is TRBJ2-3, the V gene TRBV13; no firm D call. V was trimmed by 5 bases and J by 6 bases, leaving 21 bases between them. Germline CDR1 and CDR2: PRHDT and FYEKMQ (reference sequence). This CDR3 is 16 amino acids long. CDR3: CASSLQVSRRRDTQYF. CDR3 in DNA: TGTGCCAGCAGCCTCCAGGTTTCTCGTAGACGGGATACGCAGTATTTT.

This clonotype has a count of ten or more. The CDR3 DNA sequence: TGTGCCATCAGTGACCGGGGAAGCGACGAGCAGTACTTC. Amino acid sequence: CAISDRGSDEQYF. This chain uses TRBV10-3 with TRBJ2-7; D is possibly TRBD2 (5 bases). V was pared by 3 bases and J by 5 bases, with 11 bases between. The V gene's germline CDR1 is ENHRY and CDR2 SYGVKD. The length of the CDR3 is 13 residues.

The chain couples TRBV11-1 to TRBJ2-7; 8 bases line up with TRBD1. Losses at the gene ends were 5 bases for V and 0 bases for J; bases not matched to a gene: 6. This CDR3 contains 15 residues. Germline values: CDR1 SGHAT, CDR2 FQDESV (reference sequence). CDR3 residues: CASSLSDRGSYEQYF. DNA for the CDR3: TGTGCCAGCAGCCTTAGCGACAGGGGCTCCTACGAGCAGTACTTC.

The CDR3 is CASSQVRDRAKRVSLNGYTF. The CDR3 DNA reads TGCGCCAGCAGCCAAGTCCGGGACAGGGCGAAGCGGGTATCTCTTAATGGCTACACCTTC. V gene TRBV4-3 combines with J gene TRBJ1-2; 9 bases align to TRBD1. Germline loops: CDR1 LGHNA, CDR2 YSLEER. The CDR3 totals 20 residues. V lost 1 base to trimming and J lost 6 bases; unmatched junction nucleotides: 21.

This clonotype was seen repeatedly, ten times or more. The genes are TRBV27 and TRBJ2-1; possibly TRBD2 for D (6 bases). Germline lookup yields CDR1 MNHEY and CDR2 SMNVEV (reference sequence). The CDR3 totals 14 residues. V was clipped by 3 bases and J by 7 bases, with 13 bases between them. The CDR3 protein is CASSLLGRRNEQFF. The CDR3 DNA is TGTGCCAGCAGTTTGCTCGGGAGACGAAATGAGCAGTTCTTC.

This clonotype came up many times. V and J are TRBV5-6 and TRBJ2-3, with TRBD1 matching over 7 bases. The CDR3 has 14 amino acids. Trimming took 4 bases from V and 2 from J; bases not matched to a gene: 4. CDR1 and CDR2 (germline): SGHDT, YYEEEE. The CDR3 DNA follows: TGTGCCAGCAGCAGAGGGACAGACACAGATACGCAGTATTTT. Translating it yields CASSRGTDTDTQYF.

This clonotype occurred many times. V is TRBV20-1 and J is TRBJ1-5; D gene unclear. The V end lost 6 bases, the J end lost 4 bases, and 13 bases lay between the germline ends. Germline V CDR1 and CDR2: DFQATT, SNEGSKA (reference sequence). This CDR3 region has 13 residues. The CDR3 spells CSAPPTPNQPQHF. CDR3 nucleotide sequence: TGCAGTGCCCCCCCAACACCAAATCAGCCCCAGCATTTT.

This chain uses TRBV20-1 with TRBJ2-1; no clear D. CDR1 and CDR2 (germline): DFQATT, SNEGSKA (reference sequence). V was pared by 0 bases and J by 5 bases, with 11 bases between. The CDR3 sequence is 14 residues long. The CDR3 protein is CSARDPDHNNEQFF. The CDR3 region has the DNA TGCAGTGCTAGAGACCCGGACCACAACAATGAGCAGTTCTTC.

This clonotype was recorded at least ten times. The chain employs TRBV6-2 or TRBV6-3 and TRBJ2-7; D tentatively reads TRBD1 or TRBD2 (5 bases each). Trimming took off 7 bases at V and 5 bases at J, with 15 bases between the two ends. CDR1 is MNHEY, CDR2 SVGEGT, per germline. The CDR3 has 13 amino acids. CDR3 region: CASTRDVWDEQYF. The CDR3 DNA is TGTGCCAGCACCCGGGACGTTTGGGACGAGCAGTACTTC.

Ten or more counts support this clonotype. The chain combines TRBV7-9 with TRBJ1-4; D not resolved. This CDR3 comprises 13 residues. Germline V gene lookup returns CDR1 SEHNR and CDR2 FQNEAQ (reference sequence). With 2 bases removed from V and 6 bases from J, the gap between germline ends came to 7 bases. The CDR3 region is CASSLLAYEKLFF. CDR3 coding DNA: TGTGCCAGCAGCTTACTAGCATATGAAAAACTGTTTTTT.

In its sample, this clonotype was seen many times. The chain links TRBV7-7 to TRBJ1-5; D is ambiguous. In germline, CDR1 is SSHAT, CDR2 FNYEAQ (reference sequence). V shed 5 bases and J shed 4 bases, with 9 bases lying between them. The CDR3 is made up of 13 amino acids. In DNA form, the CDR3 reads TGTGCCAGCAGCATGGCCGAGAATCAGCCCCAGCATTTT. Its translation: CASSMAENQPQHF.

This clonotype was recorded at least ten times. The V call is TRBV10-3, the J call TRBJ2-1; D is possibly TRBD2 (6 bases). The CDR3 is made up of 13 amino acids. V lost 5 bases and J lost 10, with 15 bases in between. Germline CDR1 and CDR2: ENHRY and SYGVKD. The CDR3 spells CAISTSVGGEQFF. CDR3 bases: TGTGCCATCAGTACCTCCGTCGGGGGAGAGCAGTTCTTC.

J is TRBJ2-2 and V is TRBV9; D call uncertain. This CDR3 is built from 15 residues. Germline V gives CDR1 SGDLS, CDR2 YYNGEE. V was trimmed by 0 bases and J by 5 bases, leaving 11 bases between them. CDR3 DNA sequence: TGTGCCAGCAGCGTAGTGGCGGATGGTACCGGGGAGCTGTTTTTT. Protein sequence: CASSVVADGTGELFF.

V is TRBV20-1 and J is TRBJ1-4; D is uncertain. The CDR3 length is 15 residues. CDR1 and CDR2 (germline): DFQATT, SNEGSKA (reference sequence). V lost 0 bases, J lost 0 bases, and 8 bases lay in between. The CDR3 spells CSARDRYSTNEKLFF. DNA of the CDR3: TGCAGTGCTAGAGATAGGTATTCAACTAATGAAAAACTGTTTTTT.

Ten or more counts support this clonotype. CDR3 region: CASSPMTGGEDTQYF. The CDR3 nucleotides are TGTGCCAGCAGTCCGATGACAGGGGGAGAAGATACGCAGTATTTT. This chain connects TRBV6-5 to TRBJ2-3; TRBD1 aligns across 9 bases. The CDR3 has 15 residues. The V gene end was trimmed by 5 bases and the J gene end by 5 bases; junction bases not matched to a gene: 8. Germline V lookup: CDR1 MNHEY, CDR2 SVGAGI.

Many counts were recorded for this clonotype. The V call is TRBV5-1, the J call TRBJ2-4; tentative D call: TRBD1 (6 bases). The CDR3 has 16 residues. The V end lost 0 bases, the J end lost 3 bases, and 13 bases lay between the germline ends. Germline CDR1 reads SGHRS; CDR2 reads YFSETQ. The DNA of the CDR3 is TGCGCCAGCAGCTTGGTGGCAGGGGCGGGCAAAAACATTCAGTACTTC. Protein: CASSLVAGAGKNIQYF.

This sequence joins TRBV29-1 and TRBJ2-5; no reliable D call. The V end lost 3 bases, the J end lost 5 bases, and 10 bases lay between the germline ends. CDR1 and CDR2 (germline): SQVTM, ANQGSEA. CDR3 length: 12 residues. CDR3 protein: CSVDHNGETQYF. In nucleotides, the CDR3 is TGCAGCGTTGATCACAACGGTGAGACCCAGTACTTC. Full variable domain (missing parts from reference TRBV29-1 and TRBJ2-5): SAVISQKPSRDICQRGTSLTIQCQVDSQVTMMFWYRQQPGQSLTLIATANQGSEATYESGFVIDKFPISRPNLTFSTLTVSNMSPEDSSIYLCSVDHNGETQYFGPGTRLLVL.

This clonotype has a handful of counts. V usage is TRBV28 and J usage is TRBJ1-5; 7 bases are shared with TRBD1. V lost 10 bases to trimming and J lost 14 bases; unmatched junction nucleotides: 11. The CDR3 runs to 11 residues. Germline V gives CDR1 MDHEN, CDR2 SYDVKM. In DNA, the CDR3 is TGTGCCACCCGCTCAGCCACAGGGGAGCATTTT. Its translation: CATRSATGEHF. The full variable domain, its missing parts supplied by reference TRBV28 and TRBJ1-5, is DVKVTQSSRYLVKRTGEKVFLECVQDMDHENMFWYRQDPGLGLRLIYFSYDVKMKEKGDIPEGYSVSREKKERFSLILESASTNQTSMYLCATRSATGEHFGDGTRLSIL.

V is TRBV29-1 and J is TRBJ1-1; TRBD1 agrees at 10 bases. J was trimmed by 1 base and V by 7 bases; bases with no gene match: 12. The CDR3 is made up of 16 amino acids. CDR1 and CDR2 from the germline V gene are SQVTM and ANQGSEA. CDR3 loop: CSAPTGGEGPNTEAFF. The CDR3 DNA sequence: TGCAGCGCCCCGACAGGGGGCGAAGGGCCGAACACTGAAGCTTTCTTT. The full variable domain, its missing parts supplied by reference TRBV29-1 and TRBJ1-1, is SAVISQKPSRDICQRGTSLTIQCQVDSQVTMMFWYRQQPGQSLTLIATANQGSEATYESGFVIDKFPISRPNLTFSTLTVSNMSPEDSSIYLCSAPTGGEGPNTEAFFGQGTRLTVV.

In this sample, this clonotype turned up many times. The CDR3 sequence is CASSQEVGLSLTDTQYF. CDR3 DNA: TGTGCCAGCAGCCAAGAAGTCGGACTATCCCTCACAGATACGCAGTATTTT. The chain uses TRBV4-2 and TRBJ2-3, with D possibly matching TRBD2 (6 bases). Germline assignment: CDR1 LGHNA and CDR2 YNFKEQ. V lost 0 bases and J 2 bases, leaving 15 bases between the germline ends. The CDR3 totals 17 residues.